A single sample is the source of the 18 T cell receptor beta chains below, sequenced in a study of CD8 T cells in ankylosing spondylitis. A single record per CDR3 protein comes from TCRdb applying MiXCR to the 5' RACE reads. The sample has 200,000 or so distinct CDR3 sequences; 15% to 20% are singletons. Sequencing was performed on blood, either unsorted or a sorted T cell fraction (not recorded which). The receptor set was obtained from a male donor between 5 and 35 years old with ankylosing spondylitis or in good health (not recorded which).

The V call is TRBV20-1, the J call TRBJ2-6; the D gene is possibly TRBD1 (5 bases). V was trimmed by 6 bases and J by 2 bases, leaving 14 bases between them. This CDR3 comprises 15 residues. Germline lookup yields CDR1 DFQATT and CDR2 SNEGSKA (reference sequence). CDR3 in amino acids: CSASTAFAGANVLTF. In DNA form, the CDR3 reads TGCAGTGCCTCGACAGCTTTTGCTGGGGCCAACGTCCTGACTTTC.

This clonotype was seen at least ten times. The chain recombines TRBV3-1 with TRBJ2-2; D might be TRBD2 (5 bases). CDR3 length equals 16 residues. Germline-derived CDR1 and CDR2 are LGHDT and YNNKEL (reference sequence). V shed 0 bases and J shed 5 bases, with 13 bases lying between them. As DNA, the CDR3 is TGTGCCAGCAGCCAAGATATAGGAGGTTTGACCGGGGAGCTGTTTTTT. Translated, it gives CASSQDIGGLTGELFF.

This clonotype appeared a few times. The chain couples TRBV19 to TRBJ1-5; D perhaps matches TRBD1 (5 bases). CDR1 and CDR2 from the germline V gene are LNHDA and SQIVND (reference sequence). Trimming took off 6 bases at V and 5 bases at J, with 11 bases between the two ends. This CDR3 is 13 amino acids long. The CDR3 coding sequence is TGTGCCAGTAGGTGGCAGGGAGATCAGCCCCAGCATTTT. It encodes CASRWQGDQPQHF.

This clonotype showed up many times. V and J are TRBV20-1 and TRBJ1-2; unclear D gene. CDR3 length equals 14 residues. The V gene's germline CDR1 is DFQATT and CDR2 SNEGSKA (reference sequence). Trimming cost V 0 bases and J 4 bases, with 12 bases left between them. CDR3 in amino acids: CSARDGQVIYGYTF. For the CDR3, the DNA is TGCAGTGCTAGAGATGGGCAGGTCATCTATGGCTACACCTTC.

This clonotype showed up many times. The DNA for the CDR3 is TGCAGCGGACTGGAAAACACCGGGGAGCTGTTTTTT. As protein: CSGLENTGELFF. The chain is built from TRBV29-1 and TRBJ2-2; no reliable D call. The CDR3 spans 12 residues. In germline, CDR1 is SQVTM, CDR2 ANQGSEA. Deletions cut 7 bases from V and 2 bases from J, with 8 bases between.

This clonotype was observed a handful of times. This chain joins TRBV20-1 and TRBJ2-3; TRBD2 agrees at 8 bases. The CDR3 loop spans 15 amino acids. V trimming: 4 bases; J trimming: 2 bases; junction bases outside the gene matches: 8. Germline loops: CDR1 DFQATT, CDR2 SNEGSKA (reference sequence). The CDR3 region has the DNA TGCAGTGCTACCCCTTTTAGCGGGACCACAGATACGCAGTATTTT. This codes for CSATPFSGTTDTQYF.

Many counts were recorded for this clonotype. CDR3: CASSLARSDEQYF. Written as DNA, the CDR3 is TGCGCCAGCAGCTTGGCGCGGAGCGACGAGCAGTACTTC. This chain uses TRBV5-1 with TRBJ2-7; D gene unclear. The V gene's germline CDR1 is SGHRS and CDR2 YFSETQ. The CDR3 is 13 residues long. V dropped 0 bases and J dropped 5 bases, with 9 bases sitting between them.

This clonotype was seen many times. The genes are TRBV12-3 or TRBV12-4 and TRBJ1-2; 7 bases are shared with TRBD1. V shed 5 bases and J 5 bases; nucleotides not matched to a gene: 11. This CDR3 is 15 amino acids long. The CDR3 DNA sequence: TGTGCCAGCAGTCCCGGGGCAGGGGGAGTTTATGGCTACACCTTC. This translates into CASSPGAGGVYGYTF.

With respect to this clonotype: One end of the junction fails to match germline, which may point to a read error. CDR3: CGSSFPPPEFTGDLFF. CDR3 bases: TGTGGCAGCAGTTTCCCGCCCCCTGAATTCACCGGGGACCTGTTTTTT. The chain employs TRBV28 and TRBJ2-2, with D possibly called TRBD1 or TRBD2 (5 bases each). Germline CDR1 is MDHEN and CDR2 is SYDVKM. The CDR3 consists of 16 residues.

This clonotype was recorded many times. V and J are TRBV12-3 or TRBV12-4 and TRBJ2-1; D remains ambiguous. The ends were cut back, 4 bases at V and 14 bases at J, with 12 bases in the middle. The CDR3 length is 11 residues. This chain's CDR3 is CASSYNSLEFF. CDR3 bases: TGTGCCAGCAGTTACAACTCCCTTGAGTTCTTC.

This clonotype occurred many times. One end of the junction varies from germline; a read error may be responsible. This chain links TRBV5-1 with TRBJ2-5, with unresolved D. The length of the CDR3 is 13 residues. Germline assignment: CDR1 SGHRS and CDR2 YFSETQ. The CDR3 here is CASTLRNQETQYF. The CDR3 bases are TGCGCCAGCACCTTGAGGAACCAAGAGACCCAGTACTTC.

In this sample, this clonotype turned up many times. The rearrangement uses TRBV11-1 and TRBJ2-7; D is unclear. Germline values: CDR1 SGHAT, CDR2 FQDESV (reference sequence). The CDR3 has 13 amino acids. Trimming stripped 3 bases from V and 2 bases from J, with 8 bases between. CDR3 nucleotide sequence: TGTGCCAGCAGCTTTCAGGAAGCCTACGAGCAGTACTTC. This gives the protein CASSFQEAYEQYF.

This clonotype was counted ten times or more. J is TRBJ2-5 and V is TRBV4-2; possibly TRBD1 or TRBD2 for D (6 bases each). Looked up from germline, CDR1 is LGHNA and CDR2 is YNFKEQ. V was trimmed by 1 base and J by 3 bases, leaving 12 bases between them. CDR3 length: 15 residues. The DNA of the CDR3 is TGTGCCAGCAGCCAAGTAGGGGGGATCGAAGAGACCCAGTACTTC. It encodes CASSQVGGIEETQYF.

This clonotype was detected many times. The chain couples TRBV25-1 to TRBJ2-1, with 7 bases identical to TRBD2. V lost 9 bases and J lost 6; bases outside the gene matches: 8. The CDR3 consists of 13 residues. Germline CDR1 and CDR2: MGHDK and SYGVNS. CDR3: CASAGTKRNEQFF. The CDR3 nucleotides are TGTGCCAGTGCCGGGACTAAGCGCAATGAGCAGTTCTTC.

This clonotype was found many times. The rearrangement uses TRBV14 and TRBJ2-4; the match to TRBD2 covers 11 bases. The CDR3 covers 17 residues. With 4 bases clipped from V and 9 bases from J, the junction kept 14 bases outside the gene matches. CDR1 is SGHDN and CDR2 is FVKESK in the germline V gene. The DNA for the CDR3 is TGTGCCAGCAGCCGAGATGTGGCTAGCGGGAGGCGGGGCATTCAGTACTTC. It yields the protein CASSRDVASGRRGIQYF.

On this clonotype itself: Without the conserved terminal phenylalanine or tryptophan, this CDR3 likely stems from a read error. The rearrangement joins TRBV12-3 or TRBV12-4 to TRBJ1-1; D uncertain. Trimming removed 8 bases from V and 0 bases from J, with 10 bases in between. CDR3 length equals 13 residues. CDR3 sequence: CASCGQMNTEAFS. DNA of the CDR3: TGTGCCAGCTGTGGGCAAATGAACACTGAAGCTTTCTCT.

In its sample, this clonotype was seen many times. This rearrangement joins TRBV2 to TRBJ2-6; 7 nucleotides match TRBD1. V was clipped by 4 bases and J by 0 bases; unmatched bases: 15. CDR1 and CDR2 (germline): SNHLY, FYNNEI. This CDR3 spans 20 amino acids. This CDR3 is CASSAWPQGTEASGANVLTF. The CDR3 nucleotides are TGTGCCAGCAGTGCGTGGCCTCAAGGGACAGAGGCCTCTGGGGCCAACGTCCTGACTTTC.

This clonotype was observed at least ten times. This chain connects TRBV24-1 to TRBJ1-5, with D perhaps matching TRBD1 (5 bases). V lost 9 bases and J lost 3, with 14 bases in between. This CDR3 region has 14 residues. CDR1 and CDR2 from the germline V gene are KGHDR and SFDVKD. As DNA, the CDR3 is TGTGCCACCGCCCGGGACGGACCCAATCAGCCCCAGCATTTT. Its protein is CATARDGPNQPQHF.